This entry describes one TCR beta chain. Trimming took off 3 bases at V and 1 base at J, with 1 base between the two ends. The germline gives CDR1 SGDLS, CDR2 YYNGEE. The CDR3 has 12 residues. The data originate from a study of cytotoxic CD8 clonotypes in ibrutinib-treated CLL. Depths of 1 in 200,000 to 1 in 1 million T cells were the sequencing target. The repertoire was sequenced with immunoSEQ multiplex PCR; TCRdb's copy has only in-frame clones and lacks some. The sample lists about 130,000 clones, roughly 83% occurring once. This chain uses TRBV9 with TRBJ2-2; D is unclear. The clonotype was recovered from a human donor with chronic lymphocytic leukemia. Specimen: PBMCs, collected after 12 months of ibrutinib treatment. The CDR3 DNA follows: TGTGCCAGCAGCGGGAACACCGGGGAGCTGTTTTTT. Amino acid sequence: CASSGNTGELFF. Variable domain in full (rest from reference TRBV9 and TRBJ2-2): DSGVTQTPKHLITATGQRVTLRCSPRSGDLSVYWYQQSLDQGLQFLIQYYNGEERAKGNILERFSAQQFPDLHSELNLSSLELGDSALYFCASSGNTGELFFGEGSRLTVL.